The clone carrying this T cell receptor beta chain has only one observation. The germline V gene encodes CDR1 SGHRS and CDR2 YFSETQ. The length of the CDR3 is 14 residues. V dropped 6 bases and J dropped 4; count of bases not matched to a gene: 5. In the PCR, 60 Vbeta and 13 Jbeta primers were used. Produced via immunoSEQ multiplex PCR; TCRdb's table is partial and in-frame only. The profile shows some 80,000 clones, under 80% of them singletons. The sample belongs to a study of cytomegalovirus exposure and HLA in healthy donors. The rearrangement links TRBV5-1 to TRBJ2-1; 9 bases match TRBD2. Sequencing was carried out using PBMCs. The source of this sequence is a man aged 35 to 55 in good health and CMV-seronegative. The CDR3 reads CASTPSGTYNEQFF. In DNA form, the CDR3 reads TGCGCCAGCACCCCTAGCGGGACGTACAATGAGCAGTTCTTC. The full variable domain, completed using reference TRBV5-1 and TRBJ2-1, is KAGVTQTPRYLIKTRGQQVTLSCSPISGHRSVSWYQQTPGQGLQFLFEYFSETQRNKGNFPGRFSGRQFSNSRSEMNVSTLELGDSALYLCASTPSGTYNEQFFGPGTRLTVL.